The 30 T cell receptor beta chains listed next were all sequenced from one sample in a study of somatic mutations in cytotoxic T cells in rheumatoid arthritis. Generated by immunoSEQ multiplex PCR, the TCRdb table keeps only in-frame clones and is missing some. The sample lists about 6,700 clones; roughly three quarters were seen once. The sequenced sample was CD8+ T cells sorted from blood. These receptors were collected from a man between 40 and 49 years old in good health.

This clone appeared once. The chain recombines TRBV2 with TRBJ2-1, with 7 bases matching TRBD1. V trimming: 10 bases; J trimming: 1 base; junction bases outside the gene matches: 10. In germline, CDR1 is SNHLY, CDR2 FYNNEI. This CDR3 is built from 15 residues. The CDR3 loop is CATDRTGLSYNEQFF. DNA of the CDR3: TGTGCCACTGACAGGACAGGTTTATCCTACAATGAGCAGTTCTTC.

This chain uses TRBV15 with TRBJ2-7; D is possibly TRBD2 (6 bases). The CDR3 has 15 amino acids. V was trimmed by 0 bases and J by 0 bases, leaving 9 bases between them. Germline V lookup: CDR1 LNHNV, CDR2 YYDKDF (reference sequence). CDR3 nucleotides: TGTGCCACCAGCAGAGATTTAGCGGCCTCCTACGAGCAGTACTTC. Protein: CATSRDLAASYEQYF.

DNA for the CDR3: TGTGCCAGCAGCTTATCTGACAGGTCCAATTCACCCCTCCACTTT. Translating gives CASSLSDRSNSPLHF. The J gene is TRBJ1-6, the V gene TRBV11-2; D perhaps matches TRBD1 (6 bases). Per the germline V gene, CDR1 is SGHAT and CDR2 is FQNNGV. CDR3 length: 15 amino acids. V was shortened by 2 bases and J by 7 bases, with 12 bases between the two germline ends.

This clone was counted a few times. The V call is TRBV18, the J call TRBJ2-1; D gene uncertain. The CDR3 extends over 11 amino acids. V dropped 1 base and J dropped 7 bases, with 2 bases sitting between them. Germline-derived CDR1 and CDR2 are KGHSH and LQKENI. The CDR3 DNA sequence: TGTGCCAGCTCACCACGGAATGAGCAGTTCTTC. Protein product: CASSPRNEQFF.

The chain recombines TRBV4-3 with TRBJ1-1, with D possibly being TRBD1 (5 bases). Germline CDR1 is LGHNA and CDR2 is YSLEER. This CDR3 is built from 13 residues. The ends were cut back, 1 base at V and 6 bases at J, with 9 bases in the middle. The CDR3 nucleotides are TGCGCCAGCAGCCAAGTAGGGGTCGCTGAAGCTTTCTTT. Translating it yields CASSQVGVAEAFF.

The chain joins TRBV7-9 to TRBJ2-5, with D hard to call. The CDR3 covers 11 residues. The germline gives CDR1 SEHNR, CDR2 FQNEAQ (reference sequence). The germline V and J ends were trimmed by 5 bases and 5 bases, with 6 bases remaining between them. The CDR3 protein is CASSPTETQYF. CDR3 coding DNA: TGTGCCAGCAGCCCCACTGAGACCCAGTACTTC. Supplemented by reference TRBV7-9 and TRBJ2-5, the full variable domain reads DTGVSQNPRHKITKRGQNVTFRCDPISEHNRLYWYRQTLGQGPEFLTYFQNEAQLEKSRLLSDRFSAERPKGSFSTLEIQRTEQGDSAMYLCASSPTETQYFGPGTRLLVL.

The V gene is TRBV28, the J gene TRBJ2-5; 7 positions agree with TRBD1. The CDR3 length is 14 residues. The V gene end was trimmed by 6 bases and the J gene end by 5 bases; junction bases not matched to a gene: 9. Germline-derived CDR1 and CDR2 are MDHEN and SYDVKM. CDR3 DNA: TGTGCCAGCAGGGCAACAGGGGCGTCGGAGACCCAGTACTTC. It codes for CASRATGASETQYF.

This clone was observed a handful of times. The chain employs TRBV4-1 and TRBJ1-1, with D perhaps matching TRBD1 (5 bases). This CDR3 region has 17 residues. Germline V gives CDR1 MGHRA, CDR2 YSYEKL. V lost 0 bases and J 0 bases, leaving 14 bases between the germline ends. The CDR3 sequence: CASSQDVPGTVNTEAFF. The CDR3 bases are TGCGCCAGCAGCCAAGACGTACCCGGGACCGTGAACACTGAAGCTTTCTTT.

This chain joins TRBV5-8 and TRBJ2-3, with TRBD2 matching over 8 bases. V trimming: 4 bases; J trimming: 1 base; junction bases outside the gene matches: 8. Germline values: CDR1 SGHTS, CDR2 YDEGEE. This CDR3 is built from 16 residues. The chain's CDR3 is CASSQAAGARTDTQYF. In nucleotides, the CDR3 is TGTGCCAGCAGCCAAGCAGCGGGAGCCCGCACAGATACGCAGTATTTT.

This rearrangement joins TRBV7-6 to TRBJ1-4; D ambiguous. Germline CDR1 SGHVS, CDR2 FNYEAQ. Deletions cut 0 bases from V and 13 bases from J, with 15 bases between. The CDR3 is made up of 14 amino acids. CDR3 sequence: CASSLAPINKGLFF. CDR3 DNA sequence: TGTGCCAGCAGCTTAGCACCTATCAATAAAGGACTGTTTTTT.

This sequence joins TRBV27 and TRBJ1-4; tentatively, D is TRBD1 (6 bases). The CDR3 spans 14 residues. The ends were cut back, 6 bases at V and 7 bases at J, with 15 bases in the middle. CDR1 MNHEY and CDR2 SMNVEV come from the germline V gene (reference sequence). This chain's CDR3 is CASSLDSVREKLFF. DNA for the CDR3: TGTGCCAGCAGCTTGGACAGCGTACGTGAAAAACTGTTTTTT.

This clone turned up a few times. The chain employs TRBV7-8 and TRBJ1-4; TRBD1 might be the D (6 bases). The CDR3 is made up of 15 amino acids. Germline loops: CDR1 SGHVS, CDR2 FQNEAQ. V lost 1 base and J 4 bases, leaving 10 bases between the germline ends. This CDR3 is CASSLERGNNEKLFF. The CDR3 DNA follows: TGTGCCAGCAGCTTAGAGAGGGGGAATAATGAAAAACTGTTTTTT.

This clone was counted once. The CDR3 DNA reads as TGTGCCAGCAGCTATTTAACGCCGGGACTAGCGGGATTTGAGCAGTTCTTC. It encodes CASSYLTPGLAGFEQFF. The V call is TRBV5-4, the J call TRBJ2-1; 13 nucleotides match TRBD2. V shed 3 bases, J shed 9 bases, and the junction held 12 bases outside the gene matches. This CDR3 spans 17 amino acids. CDR1 is SGHNT and CDR2 is YYREEE in the germline V gene (reference sequence).

This clone was seen only a few times. The rearrangement uses TRBV4-2 and TRBJ2-3, with 15 bases fitting TRBD2. V lost 1 base to trimming and J lost 1 base; unmatched junction nucleotides: 6. The germline CDR1 and CDR2 sequences are LGHNA and YNFKEQ. The CDR3 is made up of 19 amino acids. The CDR3 nucleotides read TGTGCCAGCAGCCAAGGAATGGGACTAGCGGGAGGACGCACAGATACGCAGTATTTT. It translates to CASSQGMGLAGGRTDTQYF.

This chain connects TRBV15 to TRBJ2-7; 9 positions agree with TRBD1. The CDR3 has 17 residues. Trimming at V came to 3 bases and at J to 2 bases, leaving 11 bases not matched to a gene. CDR1 and CDR2 from the germline V gene are LNHNV and YYDKDF (reference sequence). This CDR3 reads CATSSDTPTGGAYEQYV. Here the CDR3 DNA reads TGTGCCACCAGCAGTGATACGCCGACAGGGGGGGCCTACGAGCAGTACGTC.

This clone was observed a single time. The chain combines TRBV21-1 with TRBJ1-3; the D call in the table, TRBD1, was not verified against the DNA. TRBV21-1 is designated a pseudogene. CDR3 length equals 15 residues. Here the CDR3 reads CASSLGAGSGNTIYF. The CDR3 region has the DNA TGTGCCAGCAGCTTGGGGGCAGGGTCTGGAAACACCATATATTTT.

V gene TRBV10-3 combines with J gene TRBJ1-5; 7 positions agree with TRBD1. With 6 bases clipped from V and 3 bases from J, the junction kept 8 bases outside the gene matches. The V gene's germline CDR1 is ENHRY and CDR2 SYGVKD. The CDR3 is 15 residues long. CDR3 DNA: TGTGCCATCAGAAAAAATGACAGGGACAATCAGCCCCAGCATTTT. It yields the protein CAIRKNDRDNQPQHF.

The J gene is TRBJ1-1, the V gene TRBV4-2; D is unresolved. This CDR3 spans 13 amino acids. Trimming pared 10 bases from V and 1 base from J, leaving 13 bases between. Germline V CDR1 and CDR2: LGHNA, YNFKEQ. The CDR3, as DNA: TGTGCCACCGCTAAGGAACCGAACACTGAAGCTTTCTTT. Protein: CATAKEPNTEAFF.

CDR3 loop: CASSYWGETNEKLFF. The CDR3 coding sequence is TGTGCCAGCAGTTACTGGGGCGAGACTAATGAAAAACTGTTTTTT. V usage is TRBV6-6 and J usage is TRBJ1-4; D is possibly TRBD1 (5 bases). V lost 1 base and J lost 2, with 8 bases in between. CDR3 size: 15 residues. Germline CDR1 is MNHNY and CDR2 is SVGAGI (reference sequence).

V usage is TRBV5-6 and J usage is TRBJ2-3; 8 nucleotides agree with TRBD2. This CDR3 is built from 18 residues. V was clipped by 0 bases and J by 2 bases; unmatched bases: 11. Germline-derived CDR1 and CDR2 are SGHDT and YYEEEE. The CDR3 protein is CASSLDSGGPWNTDTQYF. The CDR3 DNA sequence: TGTGCCAGCAGCTTGGACAGCGGGGGACCGTGGAACACAGATACGCAGTATTTT. The variable domain in full, with the rest retrieved from reference TRBV5-6 and TRBJ2-3, is DAGVTQSPTHLIKTRGQQVTLRCSPKSGHDTVSWYQQALGQGPQFIFQYYEEEERQRGNFPDRFSGHQFPNYSSELNVNALLLGDSALYLCASSLDSGGPWNTDTQYFGPGTRLTVL.

This chain links TRBV19 with TRBJ1-1; TRBD1 is a possible D gene (5 bases). The germline V gene has CDR1 LNHDA and CDR2 SQIVND (reference sequence). This CDR3 spans 13 amino acids. V shed 3 bases and J shed 1 base, with 6 bases lying between them. The CDR3 bases are TGTGCCAGTAGTATCGGACAGAACACTGAAGCTTTCTTT. Protein: CASSIGQNTEAFF. Variable domain in full (rest from reference TRBV19 and TRBJ1-1): DGGITQSPKYLFRKEGQNVTLSCEQNLNHDAMYWYRQDPGQGLRLIYYSQIVNDFQKGDIAEGYSVSREKKESFPLTVTSAQKNPTAFYLCASSIGQNTEAFFGQGTRLTVV.

The chain carries TRBV27 and TRBJ2-1; 9 bases map to TRBD2. This CDR3 region has 15 residues. CDR1 and CDR2 from the germline V gene are MNHEY and SMNVEV (reference sequence). V trimming: 0 bases; J trimming: 8 bases; junction bases outside the gene matches: 5. DNA for the CDR3: TGTGCCAGCAGTTTATCGATAGCGGGAGCCTATGAGCAGTTCTTC. It translates to CASSLSIAGAYEQFF.

V is TRBV21-1 and J is TRBJ2-3; TRBD2 is the table's D call, not checked against the DNA. TRBV21-1 is a recognized pseudogene. This CDR3 has 17 amino acids. DNA for the CDR3: TGTGCCAGCAGCAAAATCTCAATAGCGGGGCGGACAGATACGCAGTATTTT. It is translated as CASSKISIAGRTDTQYF.

The rearrangement joins TRBV6-4 to TRBJ2-2; 8 nucleotides agree with TRBD2. The V gene end was trimmed by 4 bases and the J gene end by 0 bases; junction bases not matched to a gene: 4. The CDR3 is made up of 16 amino acids. Per the germline V gene, CDR1 is MRHNA and CDR2 is SNTAGT. In nucleotides, the CDR3 is TGTGCCAGCAGTGCAAATAGCGGGGCGAACACCGGGGAGCTGTTTTTT. This gives the protein CASSANSGANTGELFF.

This chain uses TRBV6-5 with TRBJ1-5; D not resolved. CDR3 size: 15 residues. In germline, CDR1 is MNHEY, CDR2 SVGAGI. V was shortened by 4 bases and J by 4 bases, with 14 bases between the two germline ends. CDR3 sequence (DNA): TGTGCCAGCAGTTCCCTCCAGTTTAGGAATCAGCCCCAGCATTTT. Protein: CASSSLQFRNQPQHF.

The rearrangement uses TRBV4-1 and TRBJ1-2, with D possibly matching TRBD1 (5 bases). Germline V gives CDR1 MGHRA, CDR2 YSYEKL. Trimming removed 3 bases at V and 6 bases at J, with 14 bases between. The CDR3 extends over 14 amino acids. CDR3 sequence (DNA): TGCGCCAGCAGCCATTTGACAGTTAATGATGGCTACACCTTC. Translation gives CASSHLTVNDGYTF.

This rearrangement joins TRBV27 to TRBJ2-2; 9 nucleotides match TRBD2. J lost 1 base, V lost 8 bases, and 8 bases had no gene match. The CDR3 contains 16 residues. CDR1 is MNHEY and CDR2 is SMNVEV in the germline V gene (reference sequence). DNA for the CDR3: TGTGCCAGCTCCCCTTTAGCGGGGGAGAACACCGGGGAGCTGTTTTTT. It yields the protein CASSPLAGENTGELFF.

The V and J genes are TRBV4-1 and TRBJ1-1, with D perhaps TRBD1 (5 bases). The CDR3 extends over 15 amino acids. Germline V gives CDR1 MGHRA, CDR2 YSYEKL. Trimming removed 0 bases at V and 4 bases at J, with 12 bases between. Here the CDR3 reads CASSQDPGGITEAFF. The CDR3 DNA reads TGCGCCAGCAGCCAAGATCCGGGGGGGATCACTGAAGCTTTCTTT.

V is TRBV27 and J is TRBJ2-2; TRBD1 aligns across 9 bases. Germline V gives CDR1 MNHEY, CDR2 SMNVEV (reference sequence). The CDR3 consists of 17 residues. Trimming took 4 bases from V and 6 from J; bases not matched to a gene: 12. CDR3 in amino acids: CASSSKTGQGDAGELFF. For the CDR3, the DNA is TGTGCCAGCAGTTCGAAAACGGGACAGGGTGATGCCGGGGAGCTGTTTTTT.

In its sample, this clone was seen a few times. The chain has TRBV18 and TRBJ2-1; 10 positions match TRBD1. V lost 4 bases and J lost 7; bases outside the gene matches: 7. The CDR3 sequence is 15 residues long. CDR1 KGHSH and CDR2 LQKENI come from the germline V gene. The chain's CDR3 is CASSLSGQGVNEQFF. The CDR3, as DNA: TGTGCCAGCTCACTTTCCGGACAGGGGGTTAATGAGCAGTTCTTC.